The sequence of this TCR beta chain was determined in a study of cytomegalovirus exposure and HLA in healthy donors. Overall study: Within an early data release were around 80 million unique TCRs drawn from HLA-typed donors.

With respect to this clone: Its target is not known.

Germline loops: CDR1 MDHEN, CDR2 SYDVKM. CDR3 length equals 14 residues. V lost 2 bases to trimming and J lost 5 bases; unmatched junction nucleotides: 6. Vbeta (60) and Jbeta (13) primers were used in the PCR. Clones were read by immunoSEQ multiplex PCR, and TCRdb kept only the in-frame ones, dropping some. Here the sample spans 200,000 to 250,000 clones, 82% being singletons. Study outcomes and limitations: Reportedly, TCR beta sequences accurately predicted HLA-A and HLA-B alleles in most subjects. Presence/absence analyses assumed roughly uniform sequencing depth across donors.

This chain connects TRBV28 to TRBJ2-7; TRBD2 agrees at 7 bases. This receptor was taken from a woman aged 40 to 55 in good health and CMV-seronegative. The sequenced sample consisted of PBMCs. CDR3 nucleotide sequence: TGTGCCAGCAGTTTAACCCCGACTAGCAACGAGCAGTACTTC. Residues: CASSLTPTSNEQYF.